A selection of T cell receptor beta chains follows, all from one sample in a study of T cells expressing NK-cell markers. TCRdb derives one entry per CDR3 protein from the 5' RACE reads, leaving out DNA. Its clone listing holds some 440,000 distinct CDR3 sequences. Specimen: blood T cells: a sorted CD56 or NKG2C T cell subset, CD4+ or CD8+ T cells, or bulk PBMC T cells (not recorded which). These receptors were obtained from a woman aged 45-60 years in good health. Each CDR3 is given with its conserved first and last residue.

>TRBJ2-3|TRBV10-3|15
CAISPLGGAGDTQYF
>TRBJ1-5|TRBV20-1|14
CSARLTGGIQPQHF
>TRBJ2-2|TRBV5-1|16
CASSGRVVPNTGELFF
>TRBJ1-2|TRBV27|15
CASSLAGDRGYGYTF
>TRBJ1-3|TRBV12-3/TRBV12-4|17
CASRPNTWDSPGNTIYF
>TRBJ1-5|TRBV4-1|16
CASSQPGRGRNQPQHF
>TRBJ2-7|TRBV7-9|14
CASSQTSAGAGQYF
>TRBJ2-1|TRBV4-1|13
CASSQDPSGREFF
>TRBJ1-1|TRBV10-2|13
CASSELFGTEAFF
>TRBJ2-3|TRBV9|15
CASSILASSTDTQYF
>TRBJ2-3|TRBV4-1|15
CASSRSDSNTDTQYF
>TRBJ2-4|TRBV5-6|14
CASSLRDPKDIQYF
>TRBJ2-2|TRBV11-2|18
CASSKDRGLIANTGELFF
>TRBJ1-5|TRBV21-1|13
CASSKGQRMDQHF
>TRBJ2-2|TRBV29-1|14
CSVVGPTNTGELFF
>TRBJ2-1|TRBV29-1|14
CSVGRRDSYNEQFF
>TRBJ2-5|TRBV4-1|18
CASSQVGPGEGWGETQYF
>TRBJ1-1|TRBV5-1|20
CASSLLRQGLTSGVRTEAFF
>TRBJ2-1|TRBV7-3|15
CASSSGLAGVAEQFF
>TRBJ2-1|TRBV4-2|16
CASSQDRSSGYNEQFF
>TRBJ2-1|TRBV28|16
CASSLGDRSIYNEQFF
>TRBJ2-3|TRBV29-1|13
CSVPLAGLDTQYF
>TRBJ2-1|TRBV7-9|18
CASSPRLSKRSSYNEQFF
>TRBJ1-1|TRBV5-1|14
CASSSTGLNTEAFF
>TRBJ1-1|TRBV5-1|14
CASSRDRAGAEAFF
>TRBJ2-4|TRBV7-3|13
CASSSGQGSIQYF
>TRBJ1-6|TRBV12-3/TRBV12-4|15
CASSLGGPGASPLHF
>TRBJ1-5|TRBV7-9|14
CASSLQGLDQPQHF
>TRBJ1-1|TRBV6-1|15
CASSVQGDRNTEAFF
>TRBJ2-5|TRBV12-3/TRBV12-4|17
CASSPELGERGQETQYF
>TRBJ1-1|TRBV7-2|16
CASSLAGGASNTEAFF
>TRBJ2-7|TRBV12-3/TRBV12-4|14
CASRAGGGPYEQYF
>TRBJ2-2|TRBV28|18
CASSLPHPGIGHTGELFF
>TRBJ2-1|TRBV20-1|14
CSGEWQGDYNEQFF
>TRBJ1-2|TRBV2|15
CASSPGGQGQAGYTF
>TRBJ2-1|TRBV12-3/TRBV12-4|16
CASSLTRTVSYNEQFF
>TRBJ1-1|TRBV10-2|13
CASSDRGLTEAFF
>TRBJ2-4|TRBV4-1|18
CASSPGTSGSRSKNIQYF
>TRBJ2-7|TRBV7-9|15
CASSLAGAPSYEQYF
>TRBJ2-4|TRBV11-2|14
CASSTQGAKNIQYF
>TRBJ2-7|TRBV9|14
CASSEQGLVGEQYF
>TRBJ1-2|TRBV4-1|18
CASSQGSRGTAINYGYTF
>TRBJ1-2|TRBV29-1|13
CSATGGDNYGYTF
>TRBJ1-3|TRBV9|13
CASGLGVGNTIYF
>TRBJ1-1|TRBV18|12
CATNRGGPEAFF
>TRBJ2-7|TRBV20-1|14
CSATGTSGAYEQYF
>TRBJ2-5|TRBV24-1|12
CATSDRSETQYF
>TRBJ2-7|TRBV5-1|13
CASSPLLYYEQYF
>TRBJ2-4|TRBV9|14
CASSPLGQKNIQYF
>TRBJ2-1|TRBV3-1|16
CASSQLGLAGPNEQFF
>TRBJ2-7|TRBV12-3/TRBV12-4|14
CASRADRTSYEQYF
>TRBJ2-3|TRBV7-9|16
CASSPGQGAGTDTQYF
>TRBJ2-3|TRBV5-1|15
CASSPDRGVADTQYF
>TRBJ2-1|TRBV20-1|14
CSARARTTYNEQFF
>TRBJ2-7|TRBV19|14
CASSMGQGGDEQYF